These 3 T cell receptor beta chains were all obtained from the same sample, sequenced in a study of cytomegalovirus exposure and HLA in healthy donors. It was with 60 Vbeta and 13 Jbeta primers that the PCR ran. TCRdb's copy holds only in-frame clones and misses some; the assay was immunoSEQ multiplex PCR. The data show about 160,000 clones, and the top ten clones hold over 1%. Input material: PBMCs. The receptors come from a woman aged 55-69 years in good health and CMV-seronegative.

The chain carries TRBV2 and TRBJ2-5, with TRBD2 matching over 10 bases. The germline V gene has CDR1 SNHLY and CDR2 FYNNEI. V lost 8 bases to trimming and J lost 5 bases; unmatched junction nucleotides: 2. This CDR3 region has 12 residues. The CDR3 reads CASQTSGETQYF. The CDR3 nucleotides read TGTGCCAGCCAGACTAGCGGGGAGACCCAGTACTTC. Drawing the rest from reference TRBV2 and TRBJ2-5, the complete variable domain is EPEVTQTPSHQVTQMGQEVILRCVPISNHLYFYWYRQILGQKVEFLVSFYNNEISEKSEIFDDQFSVERPDGSNFTLKIRSTKLEDSAMYFCASQTSGETQYFGPGTRLLVL.

This CDR3 is CASSPTSGDGELFF. CDR3 coding DNA: TGTGCCAGCTCACCGACTAGCGGGGACGGGGAGCTGTTTTTT. This chain joins TRBV18 and TRBJ2-2; TRBD2 matches 11 bases. The germline V gene encodes CDR1 KGHSH and CDR2 LQKENI. The CDR3 runs 14 residues. With 3 bases clipped from V and 7 bases from J, the junction kept 1 base outside the gene matches. The full variable domain, its missing parts supplied by reference TRBV18 and TRBJ2-2, is NAGVMQNPRHLVRRRGQEARLRCSPMKGHSHVYWYRQLPEEGLKFMVYLQKENIIDESGMPKERFSAEFPKEGPSILRIQQVVRGDSAAYFCASSPTSGDGELFFGEGSRLTVL.

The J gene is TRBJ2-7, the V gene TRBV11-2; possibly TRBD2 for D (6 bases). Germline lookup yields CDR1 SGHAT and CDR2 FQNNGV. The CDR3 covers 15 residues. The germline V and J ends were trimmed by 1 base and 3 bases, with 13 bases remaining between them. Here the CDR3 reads CASSLVGLGGYEQYF. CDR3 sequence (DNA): TGTGCCAGCAGCTTAGTGGGACTTGGCGGCTACGAGCAGTACTTC.